This TCR beta chain was captured by sequencing in a study of T cells in Graves' hyperthyroidism and ophthalmopathy. General observations from the study: Most thyroid-expanded clonotypes above 0.001 were also found in blood.

RNA transcripts yielded amplified TCR beta CDR3 regions. The TCR CDR3 was amplified in a first-round RT-PCR using the HTBI primer set. MiXCR, run by TCRdb on the multiplex PCR reads, gives a single entry per CDR3 protein. Of 400,000 to 500,000 distinct CDR3 sequences listed, approximately 15% were seen once; the top ten hold around a sixth. In its sample, this clonotype was seen many times. The target antigen is unknown. The authors deemed Graves' hyperthyroidism stable absent ophthalmopathy progression within 18 months. J was trimmed by 6 bases and V by 4 bases; bases with no gene match: 7. The CDR3 runs 14 residues. Germline CDR1 reads MNHNS; CDR2 reads SASEGT.

The TCR originated in a woman between 18 and 30 years old with Graves' hyperthyroidism. The sequencing input was blood. The gene calls are TRBV6-1 and TRBJ2-3; 7 nucleotides match TRBD2. The CDR3 DNA reads as TGTGCCAGCAGTGCTTTGACCGGGAGGGATACGCAGTATTTT. Translating gives CASSALTGRDTQYF.